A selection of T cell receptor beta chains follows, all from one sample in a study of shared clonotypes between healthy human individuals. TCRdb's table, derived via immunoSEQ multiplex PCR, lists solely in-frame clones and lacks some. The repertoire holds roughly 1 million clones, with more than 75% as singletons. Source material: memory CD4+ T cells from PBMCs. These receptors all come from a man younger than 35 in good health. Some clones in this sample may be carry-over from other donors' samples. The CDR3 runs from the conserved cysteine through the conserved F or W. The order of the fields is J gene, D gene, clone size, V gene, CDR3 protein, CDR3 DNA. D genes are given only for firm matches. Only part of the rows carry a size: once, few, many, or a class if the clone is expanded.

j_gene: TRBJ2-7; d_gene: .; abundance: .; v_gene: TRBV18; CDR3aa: CASSPVTANSYEQYF; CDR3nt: TGTGCCAGCTCACCAGTTACTGCGAACTCCTACGAGCAGTACTTC
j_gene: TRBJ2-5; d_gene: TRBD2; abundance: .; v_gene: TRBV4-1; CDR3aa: CASSQGLAGAETQYF; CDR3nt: TGCGCCAGCAGCCAAGGACTAGCGGGAGCCGAGACCCAGTACTTC
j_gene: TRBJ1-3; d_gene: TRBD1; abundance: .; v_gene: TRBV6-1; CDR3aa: CAGRQGTSSGNTIYF; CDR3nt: TGTGCCGGAAGACAGGGGACCAGCTCTGGAAACACCATATATTTT
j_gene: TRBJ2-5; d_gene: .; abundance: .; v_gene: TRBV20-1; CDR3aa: CSASGLGTQYF; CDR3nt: TGCAGTGCTAGTGGCTTGGGGACCCAGTACTTC
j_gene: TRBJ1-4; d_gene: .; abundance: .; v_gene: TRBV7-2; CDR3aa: CASSLVPPWDPAGGGKLFF; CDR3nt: TGTGCCAGCAGCTTAGTCCCCCCCTGGGACCCCGCGGGGGGCGGAAAACTGTTTTTT
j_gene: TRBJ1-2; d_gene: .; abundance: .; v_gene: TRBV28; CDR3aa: CASSILSGSNYGYTF; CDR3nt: TGTGCCAGCAGCATACTATCAGGTTCCAACTATGGCTACACCTTC
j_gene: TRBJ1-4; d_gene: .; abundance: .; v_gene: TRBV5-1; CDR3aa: CASSRSDSEKLFF; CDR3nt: TGCGCCAGCAGCCGGAGTGACTCCGAAAAACTGTTTTTT
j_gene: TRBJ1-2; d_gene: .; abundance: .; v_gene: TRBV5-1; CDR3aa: CASSLQMRDGYTF; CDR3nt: TGCGCCAGCAGCTTACAAATGCGAGACGGCTACACCTTC
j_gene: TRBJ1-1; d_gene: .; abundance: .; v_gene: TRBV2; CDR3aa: CASNLQGENTEAFF; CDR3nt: TGTGCCAGCAATCTACAGGGTGAGAACACTGAAGCTTTCTTT
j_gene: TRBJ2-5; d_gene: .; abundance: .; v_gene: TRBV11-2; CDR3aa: CASSPRGPVQETQYF; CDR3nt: TGTGCCAGCAGCCCCCGTGGACCGGTCCAAGAGACCCAGTACTTC
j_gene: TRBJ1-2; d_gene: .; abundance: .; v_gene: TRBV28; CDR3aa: CASSLGTLGYTF; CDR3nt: TGTGCCAGCAGTTTGGGAACCTTGGGCTACACCTTC
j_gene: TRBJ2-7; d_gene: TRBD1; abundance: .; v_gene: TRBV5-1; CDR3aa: CASSSLRQGAGEQYF; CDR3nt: TGCGCCAGCAGCTCCCTCCGACAGGGGGCTGGCGAGCAGTACTTC
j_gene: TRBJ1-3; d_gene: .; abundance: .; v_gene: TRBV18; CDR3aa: CASSPTTQSSGNTIYF; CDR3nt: TGTGCCAGCTCACCAACCACCCAGTCGTCAGGAAACACCATATATTTT
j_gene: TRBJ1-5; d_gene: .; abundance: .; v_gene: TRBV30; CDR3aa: CAWSTGQNNQPQHF; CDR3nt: TGTGCCTGGAGTACTGGACAGAACAATCAGCCCCAGCATTTT
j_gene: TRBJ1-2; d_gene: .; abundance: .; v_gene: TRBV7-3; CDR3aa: CASSKVRGDGYTF; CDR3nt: TGTGCCAGCAGCAAGGTCAGGGGAGACGGCTACACCTTC
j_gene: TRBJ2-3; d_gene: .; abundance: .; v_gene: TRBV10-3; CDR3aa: CAISVARGETDTQYF; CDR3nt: TGTGCCATCAGTGTCGCTAGGGGGGAGACTGATACGCAGTATTTT
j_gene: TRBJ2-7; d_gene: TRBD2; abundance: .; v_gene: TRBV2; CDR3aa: CASSEIAGFYEQYF; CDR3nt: TGTGCCAGCAGTGAGATAGCGGGATTCTACGAGCAGTACTTC
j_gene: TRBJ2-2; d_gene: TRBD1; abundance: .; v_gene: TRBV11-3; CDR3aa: CASSPGGQGPGELFF; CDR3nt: TGTGCCAGCAGCCCTGGAGGACAGGGCCCTGGGGAGCTGTTTTTT
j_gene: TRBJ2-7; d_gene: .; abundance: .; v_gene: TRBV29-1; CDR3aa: CSVALGVYEQYF; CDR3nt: TGCAGCGTGGCCCTTGGTGTGTACGAGCAGTACTTC
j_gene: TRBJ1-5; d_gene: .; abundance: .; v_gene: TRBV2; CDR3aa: CASNGGAAPRPQHF; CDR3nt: TGTGCCAGCAATGGGGGGGCGGCCCCAAGGCCCCAGCATTTT
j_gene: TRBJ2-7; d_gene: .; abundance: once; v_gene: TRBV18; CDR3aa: CASSPRFRDVREQYF; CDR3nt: TGTGCCAGCTCACCAAGGTTCAGGGATGTGCGCGAGCAGTACTTC
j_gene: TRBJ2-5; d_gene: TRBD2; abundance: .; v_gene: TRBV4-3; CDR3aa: CASSQSGSIGETQYF; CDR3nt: TGCGCCAGCAGCCAAAGCGGGAGTATCGGAGAGACCCAGTACTTC
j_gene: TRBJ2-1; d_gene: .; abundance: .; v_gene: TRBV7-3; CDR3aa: CASSLRTQSYNEQFF; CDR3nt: TGTGCCAGCAGCTTAAGGACACAGTCCTACAATGAGCAGTTCTTC
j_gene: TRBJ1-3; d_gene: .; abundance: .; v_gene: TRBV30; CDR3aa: CAWSVGGISGNTIYF; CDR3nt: TGTGCCTGGAGTGTAGGTGGAATCTCTGGAAACACCATATATTTT
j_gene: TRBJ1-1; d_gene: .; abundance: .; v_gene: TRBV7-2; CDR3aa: CASSSPNDLEAFF; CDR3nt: TGTGCCAGCAGCTCACCCAATGACCTAGAAGCTTTCTTT
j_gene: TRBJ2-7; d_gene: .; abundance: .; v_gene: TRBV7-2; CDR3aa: CASSYMGSQSSYEQYF; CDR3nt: TGTGCCAGCAGCTATATGGGGTCTCAGAGCTCCTACGAGCAGTACTTC
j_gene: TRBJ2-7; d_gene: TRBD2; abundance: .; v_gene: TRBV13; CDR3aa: CASSPPSGRMGEQYF; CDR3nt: TGTGCCAGCAGCCCCCCTAGCGGGAGGATGGGCGAGCAGTACTTC
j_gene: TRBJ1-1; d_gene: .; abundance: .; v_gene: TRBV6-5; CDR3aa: CASSLTGANTEAFF; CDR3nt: TGTGCCAGCAGCCTGACAGGAGCGAACACTGAAGCTTTCTTT
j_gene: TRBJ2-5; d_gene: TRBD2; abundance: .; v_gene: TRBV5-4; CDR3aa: CASRTGGQETQYF; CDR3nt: TGTGCCAGCAGGACGGGGGGACAAGAGACCCAGTACTTC
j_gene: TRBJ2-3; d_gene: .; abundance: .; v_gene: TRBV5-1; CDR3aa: CASSLIPTGPSTDTQYF; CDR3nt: TGCGCCAGCAGCTTGATCCCCACAGGGCCTAGCACAGATACGCAGTATTTT
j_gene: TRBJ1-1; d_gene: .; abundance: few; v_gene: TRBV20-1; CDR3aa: CSALNTEAFF; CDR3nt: TGCAGTGCCTTGAACACTGAAGCTTTCTTT
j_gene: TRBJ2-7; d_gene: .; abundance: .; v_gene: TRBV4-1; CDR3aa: CASSQGRTLIYEQYF; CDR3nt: TGCGCCAGCAGCCAGGGCAGGACTTTAATCTACGAGCAGTACTTC
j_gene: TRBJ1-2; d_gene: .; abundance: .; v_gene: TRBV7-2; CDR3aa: CASSLRQGTYGYTF; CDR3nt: TGTGCCAGCAGCTTAAGGCAGGGTACCTATGGCTACACCTTC
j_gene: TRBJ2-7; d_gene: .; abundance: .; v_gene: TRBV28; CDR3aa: CASSLDPRTYEQYF; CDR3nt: TGTGCCAGCAGCCTTGATCCTCGTACCTACGAGCAGTACTTC
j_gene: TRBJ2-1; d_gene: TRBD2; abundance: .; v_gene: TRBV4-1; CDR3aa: CASSLSGSSYNEQFF; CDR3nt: TGCGCCAGCAGCCTTAGCGGGAGTAGCTACAATGAGCAGTTCTTC
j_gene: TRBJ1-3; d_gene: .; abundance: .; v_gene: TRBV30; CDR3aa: CACQGPGGPGNTIYF; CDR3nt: TGTGCCTGTCAGGGTCCCGGGGGCCCTGGAAACACCATATATTTT
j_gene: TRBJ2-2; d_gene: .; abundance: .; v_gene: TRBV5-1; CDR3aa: CASRFAGTNTGELFF; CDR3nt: TGCGCCAGCAGGTTCGCAGGTACGAACACCGGGGAGCTGTTTTTT